Each of the 26 T cell receptor beta chains below was sequenced from the same sample in a study of cytomegalovirus exposure and HLA in healthy donors. Primers included in the PCR were 60 Vbeta and 13 Jbeta primers. Some clones are missing from TCRdb's copy, which holds only in-frame ones; the method was immunoSEQ multiplex PCR. This table holds approximately 140,000 clones, more than 75% found once. Sequences were obtained from PBMCs. The receptors stem from a man younger than 35 in good health and CMV-seropositive.

The V call is TRBV28, the J call TRBJ2-7, with 9 bases matching TRBD2. CDR1 and CDR2 (germline): MDHEN, SYDVKM. J lost 3 bases, V lost 2 bases, and 5 bases had no gene match. The CDR3 totals 15 residues. CDR3 coding DNA: TGTGCCAGCAGTTTAGCGGGAGGGCGGGGCTACGAGCAGTACTTC. Amino acids: CASSLAGGRGYEQYF.

This clone is classed as medium-sized (0.01 to 0.1%). The chain uses TRBV19 and TRBJ1-2; D unresolved. Trimming left V 5 bases short and J 1 base short, with 8 bases between. Germline V gene lookup returns CDR1 LNHDA and CDR2 SQIVND (reference sequence). The CDR3 runs to 13 residues. This CDR3 reads CASSRLFNYGYTF. CDR3 nucleotide sequence: TGTGCCAGTAGTCGACTTTTTAACTATGGCTACACCTTC.

The V gene is TRBV2, the J gene TRBJ2-1, with 11 bases identical to TRBD2. J was trimmed by 9 bases and V by 7 bases; bases with no gene match: 5. Per the germline V gene, CDR1 is SNHLY and CDR2 is FYNNEI. The CDR3 runs 13 residues. CDR3 amino acids: CASITSGGSEQFF. For the CDR3, the DNA is TGTGCCAGCATCACTAGCGGGGGCAGTGAGCAGTTCTTC. Together with reference TRBV2 and TRBJ2-1, the CDR3 gives the full variable domain: EPEVTQTPSHQVTQMGQEVILRCVPISNHLYFYWYRQILGQKVEFLVSFYNNEISEKSEIFDDQFSVERPDGSNFTLKIRSTKLEDSAMYFCASITSGGSEQFFGPGTRLTVL.

This chain links TRBV5-4 with TRBJ2-5; D unresolved. This CDR3 has 13 amino acids. Germline CDR1 and CDR2: SGHNT and YYREEE (reference sequence). Trimming left V 2 bases short and J 5 bases short, with 10 bases between. The CDR3 DNA is TGTGCCAGCAGCTTAACCTACGGGGAGACCCAGTACTTC. It codes for CASSLTYGETQYF.

CDR3 residues: CASSPLDRPREQYF. The CDR3 DNA follows: TGTGCCAGCAGCCCACTGGACAGGCCTCGCGAGCAGTACTTC. The chain carries TRBV28 and TRBJ2-7; 7 nucleotides line up with TRBD1. V shed 6 bases, J shed 6 bases, and the junction held 11 bases outside the gene matches. The CDR3 has 14 residues. Looked up from germline, CDR1 is MDHEN and CDR2 is SYDVKM.

The gene calls are TRBV18 and TRBJ2-2, with 8 bases that match TRBD1. Germline values: CDR1 KGHSH, CDR2 LQKENI. The CDR3 totals 14 residues. V lost 3 bases, J lost 6 bases, and 3 bases stayed unmatched. The CDR3 DNA follows: TGTGCCAGCTCACCCCTGACAGGGGCCGGGGAGCTGTTTTTT. Protein product: CASSPLTGAGELFF.

This sequence joins TRBV6-5 and TRBJ1-2, with 10 bases matching TRBD1. CDR3 size: 15 residues. V lost 4 bases and J lost 4; bases outside the gene matches: 6. Germline V gene data show CDR1 as MNHEY and CDR2 as SVGAGI. CDR3 loop: CASSLRGQGTYGYTF. CDR3 sequence (DNA): TGTGCCAGCAGTTTAAGGGGACAGGGGACCTATGGCTACACCTTC.

The chain links TRBV28 to TRBJ2-5; 7 bases fit TRBD1. The CDR3 spans 12 residues. The V and J ends lost 6 bases and 4 bases, in that order; junction bases with no gene match: 2. Germline V lookup: CDR1 MDHEN, CDR2 SYDVKM. The CDR3 DNA reads as TGTGCCAGCAGCACAGGGGCAGAGACCCAGTACTTC. Amino acid sequence: CASSTGAETQYF.

V is TRBV2 and J is TRBJ1-2; 7 bases match TRBD1. Germline V gene data show CDR1 as SNHLY and CDR2 as FYNNEI. Trimming cost V 6 bases and J 3 bases; bases outside gene matches: 4. The CDR3 runs to 13 residues. CDR3 in amino acids: CASSTGVDYGYTF. The CDR3 region has the DNA TGTGCCAGCAGCACAGGGGTCGACTATGGCTACACCTTC.

This clone was recorded a few times. DNA of the CDR3: TGCGCCAGCAGCCCACAGGAACAGGGCGCCTACGAGCAGTACTTC. This gives the protein CASSPQEQGAYEQYF. This chain uses TRBV4-1 with TRBJ2-7, with D tentatively TRBD1 (6 bases). V gave up 4 bases and J gave up 2 bases, with 15 bases separating them. The CDR3 contains 15 residues. From germline, CDR1 is MGHRA and CDR2 YSYEKL.

V gene TRBV5-1 combines with J gene TRBJ2-5; 15 nucleotides agree with TRBD2. Per the germline V gene, CDR1 is SGHRS and CDR2 is YFSETQ. This CDR3 is built from 18 residues. Trimming at V came to 4 bases and at J to 4 bases, leaving 11 bases not matched to a gene. This CDR3 is CASSIGLAGGPGRETQYF. The CDR3 bases are TGCGCCAGCAGCATCGGACTAGCGGGAGGGCCGGGGAGAGAGACCCAGTACTTC.

In its sample, this clone was seen once. At one end, the junction sequence differs from germline, possibly due to a read error. The V gene is TRBV29-1, the J gene TRBJ2-3; D might be TRBD2 (7 bases). In germline, CDR1 is SQVTM, CDR2 ANQGSEA. The CDR3 sequence is 10 residues long. CDR3 loop: CSVGGTRHSF. The CDR3 bases are TGCAGCGTCGGGGGGACACGACACTCTTTT.

This clone was recorded only once. J is TRBJ1-2 and V is TRBV2; 7 nucleotides line up with TRBD1. CDR1 is SNHLY and CDR2 is FYNNEI in the germline V gene. The trim removed 6 bases at V and 4 bases at J, leaving 5 bases unmatched. This CDR3 region has 13 residues. The CDR3 spells CASSITGVYGYTF. The DNA for the CDR3 is TGTGCCAGCAGCATAACAGGGGTCTATGGCTACACCTTC.

Only one count was recorded for this clone. The chain joins TRBV6-5 to TRBJ1-2, with D uncertain. CDR1 and CDR2 from the germline V gene are MNHEY and SVGAGI. Trimming cost V 0 bases and J 1 base, with 9 bases left between them. The CDR3 totals 15 residues. CDR3 region: CASSYSGTINYGYTF. The CDR3 DNA follows: TGTGCCAGCAGTTACTCTGGCACTATTAACTATGGCTACACCTTC.

V usage is TRBV7-9 and J usage is TRBJ1-1; 8 bases map to TRBD1. V was pared by 0 bases and J by 5 bases, with 5 bases of the junction left unmatched. Germline V CDR1 and CDR2: SEHNR, FQNEAQ (reference sequence). The CDR3 covers 15 residues. The CDR3 sequence is CASSLADRGLTEAFF. The CDR3 region has the DNA TGTGCCAGCAGCTTAGCAGACAGGGGACTTACTGAAGCTTTCTTT. Filled out from reference TRBV7-9 and TRBJ1-1, the complete variable domain reads DTGVSQNPRHKITKRGQNVTFRCDPISEHNRLYWYRQTLGQGPEFLTYFQNEAQLEKSRLLSDRFSAERPKGSFSTLEIQRTEQGDSAMYLCASSLADRGLTEAFFGQGTRLTVV.

This rearrangement joins TRBV5-6 to TRBJ1-2, with 9 bases aligning to TRBD1. J gave up 4 bases and V 5 bases, and 12 bases lay outside the gene matches. This CDR3 has 16 amino acids. The germline V gene encodes CDR1 SGHDT and CDR2 YYEEEE. The CDR3 loop reads CASSPGQGRAGYGYTF. CDR3 nucleotide sequence: TGTGCCAGCAGTCCGGGACAGGGAAGGGCCGGCTATGGCTACACCTTC.

This clone was counted a few times. The rearrangement uses TRBV25-1 and TRBJ2-2, with 7 bases fitting TRBD1. V lost 11 bases, J lost 0 bases, and 6 bases stayed unmatched. Germline V lookup: CDR1 MGHDK, CDR2 SYGVNS. This CDR3 is built from 14 residues. CDR3 DNA: TGTGCCGCAGAAGGGACAGCGAACACCGGGGAGCTGTTTTTT. It is translated as CAAEGTANTGELFF.

CDR3 loop: CASSSGYGYTF. In DNA, the CDR3 is TGTGCCAGCAGTTCCGGGTATGGCTACACCTTC. The genes are TRBV28 and TRBJ1-2, with no clear D. Deletions cut 4 bases from V and 5 bases from J, with 5 bases between. CDR3 length equals 11 residues. CDR1 and CDR2 (germline): MDHEN, SYDVKM.

This rearrangement joins TRBV19 to TRBJ2-3; 9 bases fit TRBD1. This CDR3 comprises 14 residues. The ends lost 4 bases at V and 3 bases at J; junction bases unmatched: 2. The germline V gene has CDR1 LNHDA and CDR2 SQIVND (reference sequence). The CDR3 nucleotides read TGTGCCAGTAGTACCGGACAGGGGACAGATACGCAGTATTTT. As protein: CASSTGQGTDTQYF.

This clone was counted between two and nine times. The chain is built from TRBV27 and TRBJ2-1; D remains unclear. Germline assignment: CDR1 MNHEY and CDR2 SMNVEV (reference sequence). V was trimmed by 7 bases and J by 2 bases, leaving 9 bases between them. This CDR3 spans 13 amino acids. In DNA, the CDR3 is TGTGCCAGCAAATCCACAGCCTACAATGAGCAGTTCTTC. Amino acid sequence: CASKSTAYNEQFF.

The gene calls are TRBV4-1 and TRBJ1-4; tentative D call: TRBD1 (6 bases). V shed 7 bases and J shed 10 bases, with 16 bases lying between them. CDR3 size: 13 residues. Germline V gives CDR1 MGHRA, CDR2 YSYEKL. CDR3 DNA: TGCGCCAGCACCTTAAGGGGGGGTGGAAAACTGTTTTTT. Translation: CASTLRGGGKLFF.

Of note for this clone: Other DNA sequences from this sample encode an identical CDR3 as well. This chain links TRBV5-1 with TRBJ2-6; D may be TRBD1 (6 bases). V lost 2 bases to trimming and J lost 4 bases, with 10 bases between them. This CDR3 has 15 amino acids. CDR1 and CDR2 (germline): SGHRS, YFSETQ. The CDR3 DNA sequence: TGCGCCAGCAGCTTAGGGGGTTCGGGGGCCAACGTCCTGACTTTC. It codes for CASSLGGSGANVLTF.

The CDR3 spells CASSPGVTGGTGELFF. DNA of the CDR3: TGTGCCAGCAGCCCAGGAGTCACAGGGGGCACCGGGGAGCTGTTTTTT. The gene calls are TRBV9 and TRBJ2-2, with 8 bases lining up with TRBD1. After removal of 4 bases from V and 4 bases from J, the junction contained 9 bases not matched to a gene. Per the germline V gene, CDR1 is SGDLS and CDR2 is YYNGEE. The length of the CDR3 is 16 residues. Drawing the rest from reference TRBV9 and TRBJ2-2, the complete variable domain is DSGVTQTPKHLITATGQRVTLRCSPRSGDLSVYWYQQSLDQGLQFLIQYYNGEERAKGNILERFSAQQFPDLHSELNLSSLELGDSALYFCASSPGVTGGTGELFFGEGSRLTVL.

The chain couples TRBV28 to TRBJ1-2; the match to TRBD1 covers 8 bases. The CDR3 totals 15 residues. Trimming took 8 bases from V and 8 from J; bases not matched to a gene: 16. The germline CDR1 and CDR2 sequences are MDHEN and SYDVKM. As DNA, the CDR3 is TGTGCCAGCCAGGAGACAGGGGCCTCTGAGTGGGGCTACACCTTC. Translated, it gives CASQETGASEWGYTF.

The chain recombines TRBV7-2 with TRBJ2-7, with D perhaps TRBD1 (6 bases). The CDR3 is made up of 13 amino acids. The germline CDR1 and CDR2 sequences are SGHTA and FQGNSA. Between the trimmed V and J ends, which lost 5 bases and 7 bases, there was a span of 15 bases. The CDR3, as DNA: TGTGCCAGCAGCCCACAGGGTCTGGGGGAGCAGTACTTC. Translation gives CASSPQGLGEQYF. The full variable domain, its missing parts supplied by reference TRBV7-2 and TRBJ2-7, is GAGVSQSPSNKVTEKGKDVELRCDPISGHTALYWYRQSLGQGLEFLIYFQGNSAPDKSGLPSDRFSAERTGGSVSTLTIQRTQQEDSAVYLCASSPQGLGEQYFGPGTRLTVT.

The CDR3 is CASSPGTGIDEQFF. DNA for the CDR3: TGCGCCAGCAGCCCCGGGACAGGTATAGATGAGCAGTTCTTC. The chain has TRBV5-1 and TRBJ2-1, with TRBD1 identical over 8 bases. This CDR3 comprises 14 residues. The ends lost 4 bases at V and 8 bases at J; junction bases unmatched: 8. Germline assignment: CDR1 SGHRS and CDR2 YFSETQ.